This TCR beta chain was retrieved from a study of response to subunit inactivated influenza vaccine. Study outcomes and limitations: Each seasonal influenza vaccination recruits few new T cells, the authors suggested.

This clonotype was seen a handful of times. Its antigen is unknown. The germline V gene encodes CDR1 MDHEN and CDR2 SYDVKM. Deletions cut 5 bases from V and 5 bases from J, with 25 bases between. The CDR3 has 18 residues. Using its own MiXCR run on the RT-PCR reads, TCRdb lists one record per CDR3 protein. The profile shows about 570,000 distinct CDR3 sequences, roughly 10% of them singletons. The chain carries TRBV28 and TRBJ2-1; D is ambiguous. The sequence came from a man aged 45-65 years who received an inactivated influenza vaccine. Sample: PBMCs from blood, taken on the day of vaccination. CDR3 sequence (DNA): TGTGCCAGCAGTCAAAACGCCCCTTGGCGTCCTCCCCACAATGAGCAGTTCTTC. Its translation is CASSQNAPWRPPHNEQFF.